One sample yielded the 19 T cell receptor beta chains listed below, sequenced in a study of T cells expressing NK-cell markers. TCRdb re-called the 5' RACE reads and shows each CDR3 protein once, DNA omitted. This listing includes 200,000 to 300,000 distinct CDR3 sequences. Input material: blood T cells: a sorted CD56 or NKG2C T cell subset, CD4+ or CD8+ T cells, or bulk PBMC T cells (not recorded which). These receptors all come from a woman aged 18 to 69 in good health.

The rearrangement links TRBV19 to TRBJ2-6. CDR1 and CDR2 from the germline V gene are LNHDA and SQIVND (reference sequence). This CDR3 spans 13 amino acids. CDR3: CASTGSGANVLTF.

The chain is built from TRBV20-1 and TRBJ2-7; TCRdb picks TRBD2, but there is no DNA to check that call. There are 13 residues in the CDR3. CDR1 is DFQATT and CDR2 is SNEGSKA in the germline V gene (reference sequence). CDR3 residues: CSAIRDLTYEQYF.

V usage is TRBV19 and J usage is TRBJ2-7; TCRdb returns TRBD1, unconfirmable since there is no DNA. This CDR3 contains 14 residues. Per germline, CDR1 LNHDA and CDR2 SQIVND (reference sequence). CDR3 protein: CASSPWASRYEQYF.

The V call is TRBV7-3, the J call TRBJ2-1; TCRdb gives TRBD2 as the D gene, but with no DNA this cannot be confirmed. This CDR3 region has 14 residues. In germline, CDR1 is SGHTA, CDR2 FQGTGA. CDR3 sequence reads: CASSRGLARNEQFF.

The V and J genes are TRBV12-3 or TRBV12-4 and TRBJ2-1; lacking DNA, the TRBD1 call made by TCRdb goes unchecked. The CDR3 totals 16 residues. The chain's CDR3 is CASSTPVTPKYNEQFF.

The chain carries TRBV14 and TRBJ2-1; the TCRdb D gene call, TRBD2, has no DNA to confirm it. Germline CDR1 SGHDN, CDR2 FVKESK. The CDR3 length is 17 residues. The CDR3 is CASSPKDLRSSYNEQFF.

The chain recombines TRBV6-5 with TRBJ2-5; TCRdb outputs TRBD2, but without DNA this stays unchecked. Germline CDR1 MNHEY, CDR2 SVGAGI. The CDR3 extends over 16 amino acids. The CDR3 loop reads CASSYSKRASGLTQYF.

The chain is built from TRBV4-1 and TRBJ1-1; the TCRdb D gene call, TRBD1, has no DNA to confirm it. The CDR3 runs 14 residues. Per the germline V gene, CDR1 is MGHRA and CDR2 is YSYEKL. The CDR3 sequence is CASSQDWPGGEAFF.

CDR3 region: CASSSKPRQASTDTQYF. This chain joins TRBV5-4 and TRBJ2-3; checking the TCRdb D call of TRBD1 is not possible without DNA. CDR1 is SGHNT, CDR2 YYREEE, per germline (reference sequence). This CDR3 comprises 17 residues.

This chain uses TRBV6-1 with TRBJ2-2; TCRdb calls TRBD1, which cannot be checked without DNA. Germline-derived CDR1 and CDR2 are MNHNS and SASEGT. The CDR3 runs 14 residues. The CDR3 spells CASTRGGQTGELFF.

The V gene is TRBV9, the J gene TRBJ1-1. The CDR3 contains 14 residues. Germline CDR1 is SGDLS and CDR2 is YYNGEE. Here the CDR3 reads CASSPQEGNTEAFF.

This chain uses TRBV12-3 or TRBV12-4 with TRBJ1-1; no DNA is available, so the TRBD1 call from TCRdb remains unchecked. The CDR3 totals 14 residues. The CDR3 region is CASTRTGFNTEAFF.

The CDR3 region is CSARPGLADQTSTDTQYF. The genes are TRBV20-1 and TRBJ2-3; TCRdb names TRBD2, which stays unverified in the absence of DNA. This CDR3 region has 18 residues. The V gene's germline CDR1 is DFQATT and CDR2 SNEGSKA (reference sequence).

The CDR3 region is CSASGTTLGELFF. V usage is TRBV29-1 and J usage is TRBJ2-2; TCRdb proposes TRBD2, but this gene call is untestable without DNA. Germline V lookup: CDR1 SQVTM, CDR2 ANQGSEA. There are 13 residues in the CDR3.

The chain is built from TRBV24-1 and TRBJ2-7; the TRBD1 assignment by TCRdb is unverifiable without DNA. This CDR3 contains 13 residues. Germline CDR1 is KGHDR and CDR2 is SFDVKD. This chain's CDR3 is CATSDLGAYEQYF.

The V and J genes are TRBV12-3 or TRBV12-4 and TRBJ1-5. The CDR3 totals 16 residues. CDR3 sequence reads: CASSLAGDGFYQPQHF.

The chain is built from TRBV5-1 and TRBJ2-5; TCRdb names TRBD2, which stays unverified in the absence of DNA. Germline CDR1 SGHRS, CDR2 YFSETQ. The CDR3 spans 16 residues. The CDR3 is CASSLPSGRPQETQYF.

The chain combines TRBV20-1 with TRBJ2-1; as DNA is missing, the TRBD2 call by TCRdb cannot be tested. Per the germline V gene, CDR1 is DFQATT and CDR2 is SNEGSKA (reference sequence). The CDR3 is made up of 15 amino acids. CDR3 residues: CSAREGLANYNEQFF.

The V gene is TRBV9, the J gene TRBJ2-2. The CDR3 loop spans 15 amino acids. Germline V gene sequence: CDR1 SGDLS, CDR2 YYNGEE. CDR3 amino acids: CASSPRNLGTGELFF.